The clone carrying this T cell receptor (beta chain) turned up a few times. Its antigen is currently unknown. The data originate from a study of radiation and T cells in renal cell carcinoma. Study-wide results and limits: In blood, top tumor clones expanded by 2 weeks, shrinking by 4.

Sequencing was performed with immunoSEQ multiplex PCR; in TCRdb, only in-frame clones are kept and a portion is missing. The repertoire has 130,000 to 150,000 clones, approximately 86% of them found once; the top ten carry 15% to 20%. Time point meaning: blood 4 weeks post-SBRT, at nephrectomy. Treatment denoted: 15 Gy SBRT to primary tumor, nephrectomy 4 weeks later. Nephrectomy followed 15 Gy stereotactic body radiation by 4 weeks. Serial blood draws occurred at baseline and 2 and 4 weeks post-SBRT. This renal cell carcinoma was of the clear cell type. The clonotype originates from a woman aged 45-65 years with renal cell carcinoma. Sequenced here: blood, sampled from a patient whose treatment included radiotherapy and nephrectomy.

This CDR3 is CASSLDGSYRNQFF. CDR3 DNA sequence: TGTGCCAGCAGCTTGGACGGCAGCTATCGGAATCAGTTCTTC. The chain couples TRBV5-4 to TRBJ2-1; no definite D call. Trimming removed 0 bases at V and 13 bases at J, with 17 bases between. This CDR3 is 14 amino acids long. Germline CDR1 reads SGHNT; CDR2 reads YYREEE (reference sequence).